The 19 T cell receptor beta chains below all came from one sample that was sequenced in a study of CD8+CD57+ T cells in acquired aplastic anemia. Genomic DNA constituted the template upon which TCR beta VDJ and CDR3 profiling was performed. TCRdb re-analysed the reads in MiXCR, keeping a single row per CDR3 protein. The repertoire consists of some 290,000 distinct CDR3 sequences, with 45% to 65% occurring once and the leading ten covering 7% to 9%. The sample consisted of sorted CD4+, CD8+, or CD8+CD57+ T cells (not recorded which) from PBMCs. The receptor source for this set is a human donor with severe aplastic anemia or a healthy control (not recorded which).

In this sample, this clonotype turned up a few times. The V gene is TRBV5-1, the J gene TRBJ1-1; D not resolved. The CDR3 loop spans 13 amino acids. Germline V gene data show CDR1 as SGHRS and CDR2 as YFSETQ. V dropped 0 bases and J dropped 0 bases, with 3 bases sitting between them. The CDR3 region is CASSLDLNTEAFF. The CDR3 bases are TGCGCCAGCAGCTTGGACCTGAACACTGAAGCTTTCTTT.

This clonotype came up many times. The rearrangement uses TRBV12-3 or TRBV12-4 and TRBJ1-5; 11 bases line up with TRBD1. CDR3 length: 16 residues. The V gene end was trimmed by 3 bases and the J gene end by 4 bases; junction bases not matched to a gene: 5. CDR3 sequence: CASSFSGTGGNQPQHF. CDR3 nucleotides: TGTGCCAGCAGTTTTTCAGGGACAGGGGGAAATCAGCCCCAGCATTTT.

Many counts were recorded for this clonotype. The chain links TRBV4-1 to TRBJ2-7; no definite D call. The V end was cut by 0 bases, the J end by 3 bases, with 12 bases between. CDR1 MGHRA and CDR2 YSYEKL come from the germline V gene. The CDR3 has 15 residues. For the CDR3, the DNA is TGCGCCAGCAGCCAAGATTTAAGGCGGAGCTACGAGCAGTACTTC. This gives the protein CASSQDLRRSYEQYF.

This chain uses TRBV7-9 with TRBJ2-2; 8 nucleotides line up with TRBD2. The CDR3 contains 17 residues. CDR1 and CDR2 from the germline V gene are SEHNR and FQNEAQ (reference sequence). V shed 8 bases and J 7 bases; nucleotides not matched to a gene: 18. As DNA, the CDR3 is TGTGCCAGCTTGCGGATAACTAGCGGAGACCTTAGCGGGGAGCTGTTTTTT. This encodes CASLRITSGDLSGELFF.

The V call is TRBV30, the J call TRBJ2-3, with unresolved D. Germline values: CDR1 GTSNPN, CDR2 SVGIG (reference sequence). Deletions cut 3 bases from V and 3 bases from J, with 4 bases between. The length of the CDR3 is 11 residues. CDR3 in amino acids: CAWSRTDTQYF. The CDR3 nucleotides read TGTGCCTGGAGCCGGACAGATACGCAGTATTTT.

The rearrangement joins TRBV7-2 to TRBJ2-5, with no clear D. This CDR3 comprises 14 residues. Per germline, CDR1 SGHTA and CDR2 FQGNSA. V lost 2 bases and J 4 bases, leaving 11 bases between the germline ends. The CDR3 region is CASSLHSPPETQYF. The CDR3, as DNA: TGTGCCAGCAGCTTACACAGTCCCCCAGAGACCCAGTACTTC.

The chain carries TRBV24-1 and TRBJ2-1, with TRBD2 matching over 14 bases. The CDR3 loop spans 18 amino acids. Looked up from germline, CDR1 is KGHDR and CDR2 is SFDVKD. V dropped 1 base and J dropped 6; count of bases not matched to a gene: 7. The chain's CDR3 is CATSDFSRLAGGVNEQFF. CDR3 DNA: TGTGCCACCAGTGATTTTTCCAGACTAGCGGGAGGGGTCAATGAGCAGTTCTTC.

For this clonotype: The CDR3 end shows no conserved phenylalanine or tryptophan, and so a read error is likely. The DNA is left out, because the CDR3 cannot be placed on it with certainty; the CDR3 is given as TCRdb lists it. The J gene is TRBJ2-7, the V gene TRBV19; the DNA was not used to check the table's D call, TRBD1. Termini included, the CDR3 measures 11 amino acids. Germline assignment: CDR1 LNHDA and CDR2 SQIVND (reference sequence). The CDR3 loop reads CASRRGRGPPL.

Many counts were recorded for this clonotype. The conserved phenylalanine or tryptophan normally closing the CDR3 is absent here, so this likely arose from a read error. This chain connects TRBV9 to TRBJ1-6, with 7 bases fitting TRBD1. The CDR3 loop spans 16 amino acids. Trimming removed 3 bases from V and 6 bases from J; junction bases left unmatched: 9. Germline values: CDR1 SGDLS, CDR2 YYNGEE. This CDR3 is CASSADRAGTNSPLHL. CDR3 DNA: TGTGCCAGCAGCGCCGACAGGGCAGGAACTAATTCACCCCTCCACCTT.

V and J are TRBV20-1 and TRBJ1-2, with 8 bases aligning to TRBD1. Germline V gene lookup returns CDR1 DFQATT and CDR2 SNEGSKA (reference sequence). The CDR3 length is 13 residues. V shed 0 bases and J 8 bases; nucleotides not matched to a gene: 5. The CDR3 region has the DNA TGCAGTGCTAGAGATCGCAGGGGGCTCGGCTACACCTTC. Translated, it gives CSARDRRGLGYTF.

Only one count was recorded for this clonotype. This rearrangement joins TRBV7-6 to TRBJ2-7; the D is unclear. The CDR3 has 13 amino acids. V was pared by 1 base and J by 3 bases, with 7 bases between. CDR1 SGHVS and CDR2 FNYEAQ come from the germline V gene. The CDR3 nucleotides are TGTGCCAGCAGCTTAGTGGCAGACTACGAGCAGTACTTC. Amino acid sequence: CASSLVADYEQYF.

In its sample, this clonotype was seen many times. V gene TRBV20-1 combines with J gene TRBJ1-1; 7 nucleotides match TRBD1. The CDR3 consists of 12 residues. Germline CDR1 is DFQATT and CDR2 is SNEGSKA (reference sequence). Trimming took 0 bases from V and 10 from J; bases not matched to a gene: 5. DNA of the CDR3: TGCAGTGCTAGAGATCCCGGACAGGCAGCTTTCTTT. Its translation is CSARDPGQAAFF.

At least ten counts were recorded for this clonotype. This chain joins TRBV5-1 and TRBJ1-4, with a possible D match to TRBD1 (5 bases). Trimming took off 0 bases at V and 0 bases at J, with 6 bases between the two ends. CDR1 is SGHRS and CDR2 is YFSETQ in the germline V gene. This CDR3 spans 15 amino acids. The DNA of the CDR3 is TGCGCCAGCAGCTTGGGCAGGGCAACTAATGAAAAACTGTTTTTT. The encoded protein is CASSLGRATNEKLFF.

This clonotype has just a few counts. This rearrangement joins TRBV18 to TRBJ1-5; no firm D call. Germline V gene data show CDR1 as KGHSH and CDR2 as LQKENI. The CDR3 has 16 amino acids. The ends were cut back, 8 bases at V and 5 bases at J, with 22 bases in the middle. The CDR3 here is CASAKMVRGSDQPQHF. CDR3 nucleotides: TGTGCCAGCGCAAAAATGGTGCGTGGGTCTGATCAGCCCCAGCATTTT.

This clonotype was seen many times. The gene calls are TRBV10-3 and TRBJ2-3; a possible D gene is TRBD1 (6 bases). This CDR3 is 14 amino acids long. Germline V CDR1 and CDR2: ENHRY, SYGVKD. V was clipped by 1 base and J by 1 base, with 6 bases between them. The CDR3 DNA sequence: TGTGCCATCAGTGAGTGGACAGGCACAGATACGCAGTATTTT. Its protein is CAISEWTGTDTQYF.

This clonotype was counted many times. The gene calls are TRBV30 and TRBJ1-4; D possibly corresponds to TRBD1 (5 bases). The CDR3 spans 15 residues. The ends were cut back, 0 bases at V and 7 bases at J, with 15 bases in the middle. Per germline, CDR1 GTSNPN and CDR2 SVGIG (reference sequence). The DNA of the CDR3 is TGTGCCTGGAGTGTCGCGCAGGGTCTGGGTGAAAAACTGTTTTTT. It translates to CAWSVAQGLGEKLFF.

The chain joins TRBV5-1 to TRBJ1-4; no clear D. V gave up 5 bases and J gave up 10 bases, with 9 bases separating them. The CDR3 length is 11 residues. Germline V gene lookup returns CDR1 SGHRS and CDR2 YFSETQ. CDR3 in DNA: TGCGCCAGCAGGGCCGAGGGAAAACTGTTTTTT. Translated: CASRAEGKLFF.

This chain uses TRBV7-2 with TRBJ2-1; 9 bases line up with TRBD2. CDR1 and CDR2 from the germline V gene are SGHTA and FQGNSA. The trim removed 0 bases at V and 8 bases at J, leaving 8 bases unmatched. The CDR3 is 16 amino acids. CDR3 in amino acids: CASSLAEGGGADEQFF. The CDR3 DNA reads as TGTGCCAGCAGCTTAGCCGAGGGCGGGGGGGCCGATGAGCAGTTCTTC.

Concerning this clonotype itself: One end of the junction fails to match germline, which may point to a read error. This rearrangement joins TRBV7-2 to TRBJ1-2; a possible D gene is TRBD1 (5 bases). Germline V gives CDR1 SGHTA, CDR2 FQGNSA. This CDR3 is built from 15 residues. CDR3 nucleotides: TGCGCCAGCAGCCAAGATTATGGGGGAGGCTATGGCTACACCTTC. It codes for CASSQDYGGGYGYTF. Looking up the rest from reference TRBV7-2 and TRBJ1-2 gives the full variable domain: GAGVSQSPSNKVTEKGKDVELRCDPISGHTALYWYRQSLGQGLEFLIYFQGNSAPDKSGLPSDRFSAERTGGSVSTLTIQRTQQEDSAVYLCASSQDYGGGYGYTFGSGTRLTVV.